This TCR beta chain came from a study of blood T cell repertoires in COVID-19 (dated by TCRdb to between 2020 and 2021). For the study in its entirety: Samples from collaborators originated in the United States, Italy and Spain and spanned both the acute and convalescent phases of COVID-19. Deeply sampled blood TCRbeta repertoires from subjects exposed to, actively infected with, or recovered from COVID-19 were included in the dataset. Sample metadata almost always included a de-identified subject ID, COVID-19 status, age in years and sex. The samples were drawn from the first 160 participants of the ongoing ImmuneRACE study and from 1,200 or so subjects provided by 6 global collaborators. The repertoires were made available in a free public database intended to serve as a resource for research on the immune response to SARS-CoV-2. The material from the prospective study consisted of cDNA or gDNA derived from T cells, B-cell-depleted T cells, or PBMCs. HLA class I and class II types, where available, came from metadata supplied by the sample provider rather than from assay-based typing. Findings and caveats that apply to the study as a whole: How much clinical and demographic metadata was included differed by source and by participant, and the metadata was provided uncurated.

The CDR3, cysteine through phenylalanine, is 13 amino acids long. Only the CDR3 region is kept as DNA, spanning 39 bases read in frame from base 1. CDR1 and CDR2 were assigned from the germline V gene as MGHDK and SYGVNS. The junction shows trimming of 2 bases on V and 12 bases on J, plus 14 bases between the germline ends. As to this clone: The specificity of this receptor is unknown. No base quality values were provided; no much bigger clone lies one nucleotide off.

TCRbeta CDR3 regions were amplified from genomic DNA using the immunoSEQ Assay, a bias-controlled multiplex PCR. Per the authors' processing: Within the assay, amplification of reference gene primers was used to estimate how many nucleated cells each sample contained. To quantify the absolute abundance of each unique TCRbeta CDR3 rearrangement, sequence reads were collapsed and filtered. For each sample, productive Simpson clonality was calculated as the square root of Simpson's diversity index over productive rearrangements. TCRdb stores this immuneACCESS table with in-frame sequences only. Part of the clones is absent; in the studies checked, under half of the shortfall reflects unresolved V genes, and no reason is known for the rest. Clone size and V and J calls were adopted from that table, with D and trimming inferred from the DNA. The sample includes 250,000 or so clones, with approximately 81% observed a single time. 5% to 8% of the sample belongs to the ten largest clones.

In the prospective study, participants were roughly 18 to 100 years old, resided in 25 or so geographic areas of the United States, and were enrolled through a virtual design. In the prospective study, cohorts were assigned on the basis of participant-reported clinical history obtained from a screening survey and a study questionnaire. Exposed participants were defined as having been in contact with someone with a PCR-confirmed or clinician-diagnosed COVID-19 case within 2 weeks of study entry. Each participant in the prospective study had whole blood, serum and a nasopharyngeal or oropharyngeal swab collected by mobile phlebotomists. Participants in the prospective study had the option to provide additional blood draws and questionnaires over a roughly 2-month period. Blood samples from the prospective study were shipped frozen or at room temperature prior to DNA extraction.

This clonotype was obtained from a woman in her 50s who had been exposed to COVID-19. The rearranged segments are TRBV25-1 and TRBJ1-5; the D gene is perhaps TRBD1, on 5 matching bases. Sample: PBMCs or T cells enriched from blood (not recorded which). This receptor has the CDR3 CASSEMEGLDQHF. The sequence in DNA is TGTGCCAGCAGTGAAATGGAGGGGCTCGACCAGCATTTT.